This entry lists 13 T cell receptor beta chains sequenced from one sample in a study of radiotherapy plus CTLA-4 blockade in lung cancer. Measured with immunoSEQ multiplex PCR; TCRdb has only the in-frame clones, and not every one. The sample yields approximately 78,000 clones, around 82% seen once. The material was peripheral blood, obtained from a patient treated with radiotherapy plus ipilimumab. The receptors originated from a human donor with non-small cell lung cancer who had a complete response to radiotherapy plus ipilimumab.

This chain uses TRBV10-1 with TRBJ2-7; D is possibly TRBD1 (6 bases). The CDR3 consists of 12 residues. V was clipped by 8 bases and J by 0 bases, with 8 bases between them. Germline CDR1 is WNHNN and CDR2 is SYGVQD (reference sequence). This CDR3 reads CASGDTSYEQYF. CDR3 sequence (DNA): TGCGCCAGCGGGGACACCTCCTACGAGCAGTACTTC.

The V call is TRBV5-1, the J call TRBJ2-1, with a weak D call TRBD1 (5 bases). The CDR3 extends over 13 amino acids. V was shortened by 3 bases and J by 9 bases, with 13 bases between the two germline ends. The germline gives CDR1 SGHRS, CDR2 YFSETQ. CDR3 sequence: CASSSDNTFEQFF. The CDR3 region has the DNA TGCGCCAGCAGCTCGGACAACACCTTTGAGCAGTTCTTC.

The V gene is TRBV19, the J gene TRBJ1-6; weak D call: TRBD1 (6 bases). CDR3 size: 16 residues. V was clipped by 5 bases and J by 0 bases, with 11 bases between them. Germline CDR1 is LNHDA and CDR2 is SQIVND (reference sequence). CDR3 coding DNA: TGTGCCAGTAGTCGAGGGGGGAGCTCCTATAATTCACCCCTCCACTTT. It codes for CASSRGGSSYNSPLHF. Combining the CDR3 with reference TRBV19 and TRBJ1-6 gives the whole variable domain DGGITQSPKYLFRKEGQNVTLSCEQNLNHDAMYWYRQDPGQGLRLIYYSQIVNDFQKGDIAEGYSVSREKKESFPLTVTSAQKNPTAFYLCASSRGGSSYNSPLHFGNGTRLTVT.

The chain couples TRBV19 to TRBJ1-1; 11 bases align to TRBD1. J was trimmed by 5 bases and V by 10 bases; bases with no gene match: 12. The CDR3 extends over 15 amino acids. Germline values: CDR1 LNHDA, CDR2 SQIVND (reference sequence). CDR3 sequence reads: CATRDRGRSGTEAFF. In DNA form, the CDR3 reads TGTGCCACCAGGGACAGGGGGAGGTCAGGAACTGAAGCTTTCTTT.

For the CDR3, the DNA is TGCGCCAGCAGCGACGGGGTTTCCGGGGAGCTGTTTTTT. Translated: CASSDGVSGELFF. The chain couples TRBV5-1 to TRBJ2-2; a weak D match, TRBD2 (5 bases). Germline V gene data show CDR1 as SGHRS and CDR2 as YFSETQ. The V and J ends lost 4 bases and 6 bases respectively, with 10 bases between them. The CDR3 length is 13 residues. The whole variable domain, filled in from reference TRBV5-1 and TRBJ2-2, reads KAGVTQTPRYLIKTRGQQVTLSCSPISGHRSVSWYQQTPGQGLQFLFEYFSETQRNKGNFPGRFSGRQFSNSRSEMNVSTLELGDSALYLCASSDGVSGELFFGEGSRLTVL.

This clone was recorded a few times. This chain connects TRBV12-5 to TRBJ2-2, with D perhaps TRBD1 (6 bases). Germline assignment: CDR1 LGHNT and CDR2 FRNRAP. This CDR3 region has 15 residues. V was trimmed by 6 bases and J by 3 bases, leaving 14 bases between them. CDR3 protein: CASGPGAPDTGELFF. In nucleotides, the CDR3 is TGTGCTAGTGGCCCAGGGGCGCCGGACACCGGGGAGCTGTTTTTT.

Notes on this clone: This CDR3 is also generated by other DNA sequences in the sample. The rearrangement links TRBV5-6 to TRBJ1-2, with 8 nucleotides matching TRBD1. The length of the CDR3 is 14 residues. V was pared by 0 bases and J by 8 bases, with 6 bases of the junction left unmatched. Germline assignment: CDR1 SGHDT and CDR2 YYEEEE. The CDR3 DNA follows: TGTGCCAGCAGCTTGGTCCAGGGGGCGGGGGGCTACACCTTC. It yields the protein CASSLVQGAGGYTF.

The chain carries TRBV2 and TRBJ2-7, with TRBD1 as a possible D gene (7 bases). The CDR3 sequence is 12 residues long. The V end was cut by 8 bases, the J end by 3 bases, with 11 bases between. Germline loops: CDR1 SNHLY, CDR2 FYNNEI. The CDR3 DNA reads as TGTGCCAGCCACAGGGGAGGCTACGAGCAGTACTTC. It yields the protein CASHRGGYEQYF.

This chain links TRBV5-1 with TRBJ2-2; weak D call: TRBD2 (6 bases). The CDR3 is made up of 14 amino acids. The germline V gene encodes CDR1 SGHRS and CDR2 YFSETQ. The V and J ends lost 9 bases and 0 bases respectively, with 12 bases between them. The CDR3 coding sequence is TGCGCCACGGAAGCGGGCACGAACACCGGGGAGCTGTTTTTT. Its protein is CATEAGTNTGELFF.

The V and J genes are TRBV15 and TRBJ1-2; 7 bases map to TRBD1. Looked up from germline, CDR1 is LNHNV and CDR2 is YYDKDF (reference sequence). V lost 0 bases, J lost 3 bases, and 10 bases stayed unmatched. The CDR3 runs 17 residues. DNA for the CDR3: TGTGCCACCAGCAGAGATAATTTAAGGCAGGGGGACTATGGCTACACCTTC. Translated: CATSRDNLRQGDYGYTF.

In this sample, this clone turned up many times. V and J are TRBV12-5 and TRBJ1-2; maybe TRBD1 (5 bases). This CDR3 is 15 amino acids long. Trimming cost V 0 bases and J 2 bases, with 10 bases left between them. Germline lookup yields CDR1 LGHNT and CDR2 FRNRAP. DNA of the CDR3: TGTGCTAGTGGTTTGGTAATCAGGGACAACTATGGCTACACCTTC. Translation gives CASGLVIRDNYGYTF.

The genes are TRBV11-2 and TRBJ2-3, with D perhaps TRBD2 (6 bases). Looked up from germline, CDR1 is SGHAT and CDR2 is FQNNGV. This CDR3 contains 16 residues. V was trimmed by 7 bases and J by 6 bases, leaving 23 bases between them. CDR3 sequence reads: CASIPVGTRLTDTQYF. In nucleotides, the CDR3 is TGTGCCAGCATCCCTGTCGGGACTCGACTTACGGATACGCAGTATTTT.

The V call is TRBV18, the J call TRBJ1-5; D is possibly TRBD1 (6 bases). Germline assignment: CDR1 KGHSH and CDR2 LQKENI. The CDR3 spans 12 residues. With 6 bases removed from V and 4 bases from J, the gap between germline ends came to 7 bases. In DNA form, the CDR3 reads TGTGCCAGCTCTGGACAGAATCAGCCCCAGCATTTT. This codes for CASSGQNQPQHF.